This T cell receptor beta chain was recovered during a study of beta chain features in type 1 diabetes. Of the isolated RNA, all was reverse transcribed, and so the sequenced material was expressed TCRB transcripts. The data were produced by immunoSEQ multiplex PCR, yet TCRdb's version contains in-frame clones alone and is incomplete. The table records approximately 120,000 clones, 30% to 50% of them present only once. This clone was detected a few times. The CDR3 totals 14 residues. In germline, CDR1 is SEHNR, CDR2 FQNEAQ (reference sequence). Deletions cut 3 bases from V and 2 bases from J, with 9 bases between.

The receptor comes from a woman under 30 in good health. The chain is built from TRBV7-9 and TRBJ2-3; maybe TRBD1 (5 bases). Sequences were obtained from stem cell memory CD4+ T cells from blood. CDR3 DNA sequence: TGTGCCAGCAGCTTTAGGGGAACCACAGATACGCAGTATTTT. Protein product: CASSFRGTTDTQYF.